This record looks at one T cell receptor (beta chain) sequence and its context. Its antigen is unknown. This CDR3 has 16 residues. Trimming took off 6 bases at V and 1 base at J, with 16 bases between the two ends. The germline V gene has CDR1 LNHDA and CDR2 SQIVND (reference sequence). Constant-region reverse primers amplified full-length variable regions, followed by semi-nested Nested Universal Primer A PCR. A single record per CDR3 protein comes from TCRdb applying MiXCR to the 5' RACE reads. This sample has several thousand distinct CDR3 sequences; about a third occur once, and the top ten carry around 7%. Study-wide results and caveats: Whole repertoires were not studied in the larger cohort, only one V-J beta rearrangement. Tumor-infiltrating Treg TCR alpha and beta sequences overlapped most with tumor naive CD4+ T cells, then blood naive. The TCR gene usage of tumor memory CD4+ T cells clustered together with blood and lymph node memory CD4+ cells and with lymph node naive CD4+ cells.

The receptor's source is a female donor with breast cancer. The specimen sequenced was tumor-infiltrating memory CD4+ T cells sorted from the breast tumor. The subset here: memory CD4+ T cells, CD4+CD45RO+CD25-. This rearrangement joins TRBV19 to TRBJ1-5; D is possibly TRBD1 (6 bases). The CDR3 DNA reads as TGTGCCAGTAGCCGTGAGGGGGTCGCAAGCAATCAGCCCCAGCATTTT. Encoded protein: CASSREGVASNQPQHF.